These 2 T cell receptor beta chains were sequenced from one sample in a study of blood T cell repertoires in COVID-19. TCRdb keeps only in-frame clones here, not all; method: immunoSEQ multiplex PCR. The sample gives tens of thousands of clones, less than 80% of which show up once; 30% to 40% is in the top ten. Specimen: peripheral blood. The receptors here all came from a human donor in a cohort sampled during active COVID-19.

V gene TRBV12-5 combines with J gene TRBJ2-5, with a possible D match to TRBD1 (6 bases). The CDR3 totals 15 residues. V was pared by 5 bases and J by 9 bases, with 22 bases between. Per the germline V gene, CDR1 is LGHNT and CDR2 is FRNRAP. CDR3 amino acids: CASGPSSGATWSQYF. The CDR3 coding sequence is TGTGCTAGTGGTCCCTCCTCAGGGGCCACCTGGTCCCAGTACTTC.

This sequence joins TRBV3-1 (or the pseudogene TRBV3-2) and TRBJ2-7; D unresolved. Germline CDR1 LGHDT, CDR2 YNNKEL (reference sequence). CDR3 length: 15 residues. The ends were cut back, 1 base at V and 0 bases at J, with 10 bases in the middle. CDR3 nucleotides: TGTGCCAGCAGCCAAGGCAGGTCCTCCTCCTACGAGCAGTACTTC. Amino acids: CASSQGRSSSYEQYF.